The present T cell receptor (beta chain) was sequenced within a study of neurological immune-mediated disorders. Study-wide context: Relapsing-remitting forms accounted for most of the roughly 35 multiple sclerosis patients and secondary progressive forms for 3. General study results and limits: Expansion of TCR clones was greatest in HTLV-1-associated myelopathy and smallest in multiple sclerosis, where it fell below that of healthy controls.

In TCRdb, the 5' RACE reads were re-called with MiXCR into one record per CDR3 protein. The profile covers roughly 70,000 distinct CDR3 sequences, with 5.2% appearing a single time and roughly 2.8% taken by the ten largest. Comments on this clonotype: Its antigen is as yet unknown.

The V gene end was trimmed by 4 bases and the J gene end by 3 bases; junction bases not matched to a gene: 5. CDR3 size: 15 residues. CDR1 and CDR2 from the germline V gene are LGHDT and YNNKEL (reference sequence). Specimen: PBMCs. The origin of this receptor is a woman aged 25 to 39 with multiple sclerosis. The chain is built from TRBV3-1 and TRBJ2-7; 11 bases align to TRBD1. The CDR3 reads CASSLLDRGLYEQYF. The CDR3 DNA reads TGTGCCAGCAGCCTCCTGGACAGGGGGCTCTACGAGCAGTACTTC.